The 2 T cell receptor beta chains given below trace back to one sample, sequenced in a study of T cell repertoires in cytomegalovirus infection. TCRdb re-called the reads with MiXCR, one entry per CDR3 protein. The sample contains about 180,000 distinct CDR3 sequences, over 13% of which appear only once. Sequenced material: PBMCs. Source of these receptors: a human donor in good health (CMV status not recorded). Some clones in this sample may be carry-over from other donors' samples.

This clonotype was counted many times. This chain uses TRBV7-3 with TRBJ2-2; possible D gene TRBD2, 6 bases. Trimming took 6 bases from V and 7 from J, leaving 15 bases between them. Germline loops: CDR1 SGHTA, CDR2 FQGTGA. The CDR3 runs to 14 residues. CDR3 sequence (DNA): TGTGCCAGCAGATTTACGGGAGAGGTCGGGGAGCTGTTTTTT. Translating gives CASRFTGEVGELFF.

This clonotype was found a few times. The V gene is TRBV29-1, the J gene TRBJ2-7; D possibly uses TRBD1 or TRBD2 (5 bases each). The V and J ends lost 4 bases and 4 bases respectively, with 14 bases between them. Germline values: CDR1 SQVTM, CDR2 ANQGSEA. This CDR3 spans 13 amino acids. The CDR3: CSVVNPGRYEQYF. The CDR3 coding sequence is TGCAGCGTTGTGAACCCAGGGAGATACGAGCAGTACTTC.